The clone carrying this T cell receptor beta chain occurred once. Assay: immunoSEQ multiplex PCR; the TCRdb copy retains only in-frame clones and omits some. Of approximately 51,000 clones detected, around 86% appear once; the ten largest clones hold 2% to 2.5%. The data are from a study of blood T cell repertoires in COVID-19. Study as a whole: COVID-19 samples, acute and convalescent, were from the United States, Italy and Spain.

The germline V and J ends were trimmed by 0 bases and 6 bases, with 17 bases remaining between them. The CDR3 runs 16 residues. Germline CDR1 is KGHSH and CDR2 is LQKENI. Followed longitudinally, the Seattle patients had been enrolled during active infection. The origin of this receptor is a woman aged 80 or older with COVID-19, enrolled during active disease. V gene TRBV18 combines with J gene TRBJ1-1; D possibly corresponds to TRBD1 (6 bases). Sequenced sample: peripheral blood. The CDR3 DNA is TGTGCCAGCTCACCACCGGTTGGGGGCGGGCTGTCTGAAGCTTTCTTT. It codes for CASSPPVGGGLSEAFF.